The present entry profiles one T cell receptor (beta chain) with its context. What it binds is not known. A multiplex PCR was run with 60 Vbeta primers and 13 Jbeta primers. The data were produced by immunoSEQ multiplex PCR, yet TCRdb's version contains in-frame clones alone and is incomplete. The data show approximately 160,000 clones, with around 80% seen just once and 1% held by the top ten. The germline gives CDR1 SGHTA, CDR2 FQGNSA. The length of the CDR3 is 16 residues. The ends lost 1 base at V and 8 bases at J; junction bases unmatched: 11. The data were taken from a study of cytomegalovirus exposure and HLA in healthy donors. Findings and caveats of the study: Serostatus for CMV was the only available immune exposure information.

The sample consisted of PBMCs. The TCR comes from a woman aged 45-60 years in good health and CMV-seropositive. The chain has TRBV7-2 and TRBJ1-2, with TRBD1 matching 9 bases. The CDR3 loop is CASSLDRWDRAPGYTF. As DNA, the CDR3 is TGTGCCAGCAGCTTAGACCGGTGGGACAGGGCGCCGGGCTACACCTTC.